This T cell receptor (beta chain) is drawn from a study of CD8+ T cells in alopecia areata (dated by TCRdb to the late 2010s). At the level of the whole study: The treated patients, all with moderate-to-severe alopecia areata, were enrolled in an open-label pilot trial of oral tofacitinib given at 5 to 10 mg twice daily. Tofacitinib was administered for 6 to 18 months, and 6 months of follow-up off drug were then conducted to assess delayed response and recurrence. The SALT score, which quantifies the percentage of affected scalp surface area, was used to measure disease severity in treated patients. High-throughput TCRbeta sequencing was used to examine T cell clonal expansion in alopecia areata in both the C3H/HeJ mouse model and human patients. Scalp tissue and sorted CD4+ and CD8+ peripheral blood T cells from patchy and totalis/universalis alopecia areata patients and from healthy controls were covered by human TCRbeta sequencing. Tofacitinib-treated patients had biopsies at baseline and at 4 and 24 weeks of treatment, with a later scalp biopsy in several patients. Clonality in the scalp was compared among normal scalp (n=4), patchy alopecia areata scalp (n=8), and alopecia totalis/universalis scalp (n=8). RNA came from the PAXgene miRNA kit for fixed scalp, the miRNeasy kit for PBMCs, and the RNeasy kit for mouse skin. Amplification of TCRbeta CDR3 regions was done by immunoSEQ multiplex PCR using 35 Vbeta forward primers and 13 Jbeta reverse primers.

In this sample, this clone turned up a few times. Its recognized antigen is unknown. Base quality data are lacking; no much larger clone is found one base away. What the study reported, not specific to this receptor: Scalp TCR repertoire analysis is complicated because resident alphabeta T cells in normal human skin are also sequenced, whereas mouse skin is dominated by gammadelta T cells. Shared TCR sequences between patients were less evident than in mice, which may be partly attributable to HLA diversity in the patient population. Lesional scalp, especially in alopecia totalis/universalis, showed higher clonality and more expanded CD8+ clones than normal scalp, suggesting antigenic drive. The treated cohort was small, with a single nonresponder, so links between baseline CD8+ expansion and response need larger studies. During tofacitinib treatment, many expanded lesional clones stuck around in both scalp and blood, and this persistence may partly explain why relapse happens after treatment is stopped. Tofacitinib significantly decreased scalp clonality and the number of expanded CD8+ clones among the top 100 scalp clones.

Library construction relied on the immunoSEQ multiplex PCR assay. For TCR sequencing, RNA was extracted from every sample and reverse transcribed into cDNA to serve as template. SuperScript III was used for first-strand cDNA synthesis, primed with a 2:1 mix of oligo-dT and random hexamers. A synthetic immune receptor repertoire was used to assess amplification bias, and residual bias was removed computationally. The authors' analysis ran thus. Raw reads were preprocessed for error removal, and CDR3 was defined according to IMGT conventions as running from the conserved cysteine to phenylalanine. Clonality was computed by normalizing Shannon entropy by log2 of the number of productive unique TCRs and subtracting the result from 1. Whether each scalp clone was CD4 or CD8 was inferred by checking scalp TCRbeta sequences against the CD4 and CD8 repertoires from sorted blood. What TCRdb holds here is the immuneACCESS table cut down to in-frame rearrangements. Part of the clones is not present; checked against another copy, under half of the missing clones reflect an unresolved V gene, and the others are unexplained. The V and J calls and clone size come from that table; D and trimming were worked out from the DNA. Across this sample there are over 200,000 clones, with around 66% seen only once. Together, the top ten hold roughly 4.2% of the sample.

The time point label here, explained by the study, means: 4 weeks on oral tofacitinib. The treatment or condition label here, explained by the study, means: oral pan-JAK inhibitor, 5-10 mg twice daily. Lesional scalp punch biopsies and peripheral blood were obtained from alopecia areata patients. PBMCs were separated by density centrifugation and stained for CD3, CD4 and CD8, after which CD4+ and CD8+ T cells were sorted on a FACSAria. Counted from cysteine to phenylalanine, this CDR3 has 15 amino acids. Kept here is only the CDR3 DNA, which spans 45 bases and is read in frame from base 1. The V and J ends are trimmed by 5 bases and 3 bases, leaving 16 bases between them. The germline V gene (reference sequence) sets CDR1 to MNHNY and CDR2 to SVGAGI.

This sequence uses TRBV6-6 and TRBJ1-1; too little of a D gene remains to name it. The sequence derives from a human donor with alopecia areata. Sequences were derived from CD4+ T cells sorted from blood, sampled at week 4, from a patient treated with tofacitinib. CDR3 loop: CASSTPTGWDTEAFF. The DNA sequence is TGTGCCAGCAGTACCCCCACGGGCTGGGACACTGAAGCTTTCTTT.